The 22 T cell receptor beta chains in this list originate from one sample, sequenced in a study of cytomegalovirus exposure and HLA in healthy donors. The PCR made use of 60 Vbeta and 13 Jbeta primers. Generated by immunoSEQ multiplex PCR, the TCRdb table keeps only in-frame clones and is missing some. The profile shows around 110,000 clones, 79% of them singletons. Sequencing was carried out using PBMCs. The receptors derive from a man aged 25 to 40 in good health and CMV-seropositive.

This chain joins TRBV7-2 and TRBJ2-7; TRBD2 aligns across 10 bases. The length of the CDR3 is 13 residues. Trimming cost V 2 bases and J 10 bases; bases outside gene matches: 5. Germline-derived CDR1 and CDR2 are SGHTA and FQGNSA. This chain's CDR3 is CASSLLAGVEQYF. CDR3 DNA sequence: TGTGCCAGCAGCTTACTAGCGGGGGTGGAACAGTACTTC.

This chain uses TRBV27 with TRBJ2-7; 10 bases are shared with TRBD1. Losses at the gene ends were 6 bases for V and 5 bases for J; bases not matched to a gene: 4. Germline V gene sequence: CDR1 MNHEY, CDR2 SMNVEV (reference sequence). The CDR3 covers 13 residues. CDR3 nucleotides: TGTGCCAGCAGCGACAGGGGGCGAGACGAGCAGTACTTC. Amino acids: CASSDRGRDEQYF.

The J gene is TRBJ2-3, the V gene TRBV29-1; D ambiguous. V was trimmed by 6 bases and J by 1 base, leaving 14 bases between them. The CDR3 has 14 residues. Germline CDR1 and CDR2: SQVTM and ANQGSEA. DNA for the CDR3: TGCAGCGTAGAGGAGTTTCCTGGCACAGATACGCAGTATTTT. This encodes CSVEEFPGTDTQYF.

The genes are TRBV4-2 and TRBJ2-7, with 9 bases aligning to TRBD1. The CDR3 runs to 15 residues. The ends lost 4 bases at V and 2 bases at J; junction bases unmatched: 6. The germline CDR1 and CDR2 sequences are LGHNA and YNFKEQ. CDR3 sequence (DNA): TGTGCCAGCAGCCCCGGGACAGGGAACCCCTACGAGCAGTACTTC. The encoded protein is CASSPGTGNPYEQYF.

This clone was observed a single time. The V gene is TRBV7-6, the J gene TRBJ2-2; D possibly corresponds to TRBD1 (5 bases). The V and J ends lost 4 bases and 4 bases respectively, with 10 bases between them. The CDR3 runs 14 residues. Germline V gene data show CDR1 as SGHVS and CDR2 as FNYEAQ. Written as DNA, the CDR3 is TGTGCCAGCAGCTGGAGCAGGGCCACCGGGGAGCTGTTTTTT. As protein: CASSWSRATGELFF.

As for this clone: The junction does not match germline at one end; this may be a read error. The chain is built from TRBV7-9 and TRBJ2-1; D remains unclear. Germline CDR1 reads SEHNR; CDR2 reads FQNEAQ (reference sequence). The CDR3 runs 12 residues. The CDR3 bases are TGTTCCAGCAGCTTAGGGCTGAATGAGCAGTTCTTC. Translated: CSSSLGLNEQFF.

This clone has only a few counts. The V gene is TRBV4-3, the J gene TRBJ2-7, with D uncertain. The V end lost 0 bases, the J end lost 2 bases, and 14 bases lay between the germline ends. Germline V gene sequence: CDR1 LGHNA, CDR2 YSLEER. The CDR3 has 16 residues. As DNA, the CDR3 is TGCGCCAGCAGCCAAGATTTCGTAAGCCGAGCCTACGAGCAGTACTTC. It translates to CASSQDFVSRAYEQYF.

The chain joins TRBV6-1 to TRBJ1-2, with D possibly TRBD1 on 5 matching bases. V was clipped by 2 bases and J by 8 bases, with 12 bases between them. This CDR3 spans 13 amino acids. CDR1 and CDR2 from the germline V gene are MNHNS and SASEGT. The CDR3 nucleotides read TGTGCCAGCAGTGAACAGGGCCTGGAAGGCTACACCTTC. Translation gives CASSEQGLEGYTF.

The genes are TRBV5-1 and TRBJ1-2, with TRBD1 identical over 8 bases. The CDR3 loop spans 13 amino acids. Germline V gene data show CDR1 as SGHRS and CDR2 as YFSETQ. J was trimmed by 4 bases and V by 8 bases; bases with no gene match: 7. The CDR3 DNA sequence: TGCGCCAGTAAACAGGGGGTTCTCTATGGCTACACCTTC. Amino acids: CASKQGVLYGYTF. Full variable domain (outside the CDR3, taken from reference TRBV5-1 and TRBJ1-2): KAGVTQTPRYLIKTRGQQVTLSCSPISGHRSVSWYQQTPGQGLQFLFEYFSETQRNKGNFPGRFSGRQFSNSRSEMNVSTLELGDSALYLCASKQGVLYGYTFGSGTRLTVV.

This clone has a handful of counts. The rearrangement links TRBV9 to TRBJ2-1; 16 bases agree with TRBD2. CDR1 is SGDLS, CDR2 YYNGEE, per germline. This CDR3 contains 18 residues. Trimming removed 4 bases from V and 0 bases from J; junction bases left unmatched: 4. The CDR3 nucleotides are TGTGCCAGCAGCCCGGGACTAGCGGGAGGGCCCTCCTACAATGAGCAGTTCTTC. It encodes CASSPGLAGGPSYNEQFF.

This clone was picked up one time. The chain combines TRBV19 with TRBJ2-7; D is perhaps TRBD1 (6 bases). CDR1 and CDR2 from the germline V gene are LNHDA and SQIVND (reference sequence). The CDR3 contains 13 residues. V gave up 3 bases and J gave up 7 bases, with 13 bases separating them. The DNA of the CDR3 is TGTGCCAGTAGTATCCCAGGGGTCGCGGAGCAGTACTTC. Protein: CASSIPGVAEQYF.

The chain couples TRBV11-2 to TRBJ2-5; 9 nucleotides agree with TRBD1. The V gene's germline CDR1 is SGHAT and CDR2 FQNNGV. This CDR3 contains 17 residues. With V trimmed by 1 base and J by 4 bases, 10 bases remained unmatched. CDR3 nucleotides: TGTGCCAGCAGCTTAGTTCGGGGACAGGGACGTGGAGAGACCCAGTACTTC. Protein sequence: CASSLVRGQGRGETQYF.

This chain connects TRBV18 to TRBJ2-1; TRBD1 might be the D (5 bases). This CDR3 comprises 14 residues. Germline assignment: CDR1 KGHSH and CDR2 LQKENI. V lost 2 bases and J 4 bases, leaving 9 bases between the germline ends. The CDR3 reads CASSPTRQYNEQFF. CDR3 DNA sequence: TGTGCCAGCTCACCAACGAGACAGTACAATGAGCAGTTCTTC.

The V and J genes are TRBV9 and TRBJ2-5, with 10 bases aligning to TRBD2. V lost 2 bases, J lost 4 bases, and 2 bases stayed unmatched. The CDR3 is made up of 14 amino acids. Germline assignment: CDR1 SGDLS and CDR2 YYNGEE. In DNA, the CDR3 is TGTGCCAGCAGCGTGACTAGCGGGCGAGAGACCCAGTACTTC. As protein: CASSVTSGRETQYF.

The CDR3 nucleotides read TGTGCCAGCAGCTCCCCTTCCCGCACAGCAACCTACGAGCAGTACTTC. It encodes CASSSPSRTATYEQYF. The genes are TRBV7-6 and TRBJ2-7, with no clear D. CDR3 length equals 16 residues. V lost 4 bases to trimming and J lost 2 bases, with 18 bases between them. Germline lookup yields CDR1 SGHVS and CDR2 FNYEAQ.

The chain combines TRBV12-5 with TRBJ2-1, with 7 bases matching TRBD2. Germline CDR1 and CDR2: LGHNT and FRNRAP. The CDR3 has 14 amino acids. V shed 6 bases, J shed 3 bases, and the junction held 5 bases outside the gene matches. The chain's CDR3 is CASGKAGDYNEQFF. The CDR3 DNA reads TGTGCTAGTGGAAAGGCGGGGGACTACAATGAGCAGTTCTTC.

In DNA form, the CDR3 reads TGTGCCATCAGTCGACAGGGGGGCTACGAGCAGTACTTC. This gives the protein CAISRQGGYEQYF. This rearrangement joins TRBV10-3 to TRBJ2-7; 9 nucleotides agree with TRBD1. This CDR3 spans 13 amino acids. CDR1 and CDR2 (germline): ENHRY, SYGVKD. J gave up 3 bases and V 5 bases, and 2 bases lay outside the gene matches.

This chain links TRBV29-1 with TRBJ1-4; D uncertain. The CDR3 has 12 residues. The germline V gene has CDR1 SQVTM and CDR2 ANQGSEA. CDR3 DNA: TGCAGTGCCAGGCTACCCAATGAAAAACTGTTTTTT. It specifies CSARLPNEKLFF.

The CDR3 sequence is CASSLAGEPETQYF. The CDR3 region has the DNA TGTGCCAGCTCTCTAGCGGGGGAGCCGGAGACCCAGTACTTC. The V and J genes are TRBV18 and TRBJ2-5; 10 positions match TRBD2. Germline CDR1 and CDR2: KGHSH and LQKENI. The CDR3 is 14 residues long. V was clipped by 6 bases and J by 5 bases; unmatched bases: 6.

V usage is TRBV28 and J usage is TRBJ2-7; D not certain. Trimming removed 6 bases at V and 2 bases at J, with 8 bases between. The germline CDR1 and CDR2 sequences are MDHEN and SYDVKM. CDR3 size: 12 residues. The CDR3 loop is CASRDGAYEQYF. CDR3 coding DNA: TGTGCCAGCAGAGACGGAGCCTACGAGCAGTACTTC.

CDR3 region: CASSQVRDRDNYGYTF. The CDR3 nucleotides are TGCGCCAGCAGCCAAGTGCGGGACAGAGATAACTATGGCTACACCTTC. The V and J genes are TRBV4-3 and TRBJ1-2; 7 bases are a match to TRBD1. The V gene end was trimmed by 1 base and the J gene end by 1 base; junction bases not matched to a gene: 6. CDR1 and CDR2 (germline): LGHNA, YSLEER. The CDR3 sequence is 16 residues long.

This clone has only a few counts. This sequence joins TRBV2 and TRBJ2-4, with 13 bases identical to TRBD2. This CDR3 is built from 15 residues. The V gene's germline CDR1 is SNHLY and CDR2 FYNNEI. The trim removed 4 bases at V and 7 bases at J, leaving 4 bases unmatched. CDR3 amino acids: CASSVGLAGDNIQYF. The CDR3 DNA reads as TGTGCCAGCAGTGTAGGACTAGCGGGAGATAACATTCAGTACTTC.